The 9 T cell receptor beta chains presented below share a single source sample, sequenced in a study of cytomegalovirus exposure and HLA in healthy donors. Primers for the PCR totalled 60 Vbeta and 13 Jbeta. Generated by immunoSEQ multiplex PCR, the TCRdb table keeps only in-frame clones and is missing some. Among some 150,000 clones listed, about 10% were seen once. Material for sequencing was PBMCs. The receptors derive from a man aged 50-60 years in good health and CMV-seronegative.

This clone was observed a handful of times. This rearrangement joins TRBV7-6 to TRBJ2-7; unclear D gene. The germline V and J ends were trimmed by 5 bases and 4 bases, with 15 bases remaining between them. The CDR3 has 14 residues. Germline CDR1 SGHVS, CDR2 FNYEAQ. The CDR3, as DNA: TGTGCCAGCAGCCCCGACACCGACGGTTACGAGCAGTACTTC. Protein sequence: CASSPDTDGYEQYF.

This chain connects TRBV30 to TRBJ1-5; D possibly corresponds to TRBD1 (5 bases). Germline V gene lookup returns CDR1 GTSNPN and CDR2 SVGIG (reference sequence). The CDR3 sequence is 14 residues long. V was pared by 3 bases and J by 3 bases, with 12 bases between. In DNA, the CDR3 is TGTGCCTGGAGGGGGCCCGGAACCAATCAGCCCCAGCATTTT. This translates into CAWRGPGTNQPQHF.

The chain employs TRBV18 and TRBJ1-2, with D unresolved. Germline values: CDR1 KGHSH, CDR2 LQKENI. The CDR3 spans 13 residues. V lost 3 bases and J lost 4, with 9 bases in between. CDR3 bases: TGTGCCAGCTCACCCAAGGAGCTCTATGGCTACACCTTC. It specifies CASSPKELYGYTF.

In this sample, this clone turned up a few times. The chain employs TRBV25-1 and TRBJ2-5; D is possibly TRBD1 (5 bases). Trimming took 2 bases from V and 0 from J, leaving 10 bases between them. This CDR3 region has 15 residues. Looked up from germline, CDR1 is MGHDK and CDR2 is SYGVNS. The CDR3 region is CASSEQGRNQETQYF. The CDR3 nucleotides read TGTGCCAGCAGTGAACAGGGAAGGAACCAAGAGACCCAGTACTTC.

This clone was observed a few times. This sequence joins TRBV30 and TRBJ2-3, with 7 bases that match TRBD1. There are 11 residues in the CDR3. Germline lookup yields CDR1 GTSNPN and CDR2 SVGIG (reference sequence). V shed 0 bases, J shed 10 bases, and the junction held 1 base outside the gene matches. CDR3 in amino acids: CAWSVGTAQYF. The CDR3 bases are TGTGCCTGGAGTGTCGGGACAGCGCAGTATTTT.

The chain employs TRBV7-7 and TRBJ2-5, with TRBD2 as a possible D gene (6 bases). Germline loops: CDR1 SSHAT, CDR2 FNYEAQ (reference sequence). This CDR3 has 14 amino acids. V was cut by 4 bases and J by 2 bases, with 11 bases left in between. CDR3: CASSSTGLQETQYF. The CDR3 DNA reads as TGTGCCAGCAGCTCCACGGGACTTCAAGAGACCCAGTACTTC.

The chain joins TRBV30 to TRBJ2-3; 7 nucleotides line up with TRBD2. The CDR3 has 13 amino acids. V dropped 0 bases and J dropped 5; count of bases not matched to a gene: 2. The germline V gene encodes CDR1 GTSNPN and CDR2 SVGIG (reference sequence). The CDR3 nucleotides read TGTGCCTGGAGTGTAGGGAGGGGAGATACGCAGTATTTT. It yields the protein CAWSVGRGDTQYF.

This clone has only one observation. The rearrangement uses TRBV14 and TRBJ2-7, with 12 bases lining up with TRBD2. CDR3 length: 15 amino acids. Germline V gene sequence: CDR1 SGHDN, CDR2 FVKESK. V was pared by 4 bases and J by 3 bases, with 4 bases of the junction left unmatched. CDR3 DNA sequence: TGTGCCAGCAGCCGCCTACTAGCGGGAGGCTACGAGCAGTACTTC. Translating it yields CASSRLLAGGYEQYF.

This clone has a handful of counts. This chain links TRBV6-6 with TRBJ1-5, with 9 bases matching TRBD1. J was trimmed by 3 bases and V by 6 bases; bases with no gene match: 3. CDR3 length equals 14 residues. The V gene's germline CDR1 is MNHNY and CDR2 SVGAGI (reference sequence). CDR3 sequence reads: CASSGQGNNQPQHF. CDR3 nucleotides: TGTGCCAGCAGCGGACAGGGGAACAATCAGCCCCAGCATTTT.